This TCR beta chain was sequenced during a study of regulatory T cells in long-lasting Graves disease. Combining iRepertoire HTBI primers with Arm-PCR of CDR3 regions, the authors built TCR beta libraries. TCRdb passed the multiplex PCR reads through MiXCR, listing each CDR3 protein once. The sample lists 350,000 to 450,000 distinct CDR3 sequences, 15% seen once, with over 7% in the top ten. The sample's time point: newly diagnosed GD, antithyroid drugs for less than 3 months. After RNA was extracted from PBMCs, the TCR library was made from it. Details on this clonotype: Its antigen is not known.

V was cut by 2 bases and J by 6 bases, with 5 bases left in between. This CDR3 comprises 12 residues. Findings of the study overall: Under persistent disease, TRBV28, TRBJ1-2 and TRBJ2-5 were used preferentially.

These same records also appear under a second study, on T cells in Graves' hyperthyroidism and ophthalmopathy.

This sequence originates from a woman between 35 and 50 years old with Graves disease. This chain links TRBV12-3 or TRBV12-4 with TRBJ2-4; a weak D match, TRBD1 (5 bases). This specimen was peripheral blood mononuclear cells (PBMCs), taken at new diagnosis, from a patient treated with antithyroid drugs. The CDR3 nucleotides are TGTGCCAGCAGTTTAAGGGGAAACATTCAGTACTTC. Translating gives CASSLRGNIQYF.